Listed here are 24 T cell receptor beta chains from one sample, sequenced in a study of cytomegalovirus exposure and HLA in healthy donors listed by TCRdb under 2017. Library generation was performed with the immunoSEQ multiplex PCR assay. The multiplex PCR relied on a mix of 60 forward primers for TCR Vbeta segments and 13 reverse primers for TCR Jbeta segments. Entries here come from immuneACCESS through TCRdb and include only in-frame sequences with V and J called. Some clones fail to appear in such tables; in the studies checked, an unresolved V gene covers under half of the shortfall, and the cause of the remainder is unknown. Here the sample has around 140,000 clones; under 90% occur a single time. The ten largest clonotypes hold roughly 4.5% of the sample. Sequenced material: PBMCs. These receptors all come from a man aged 35 to 55 in good health and CMV-seronegative.

The chain links TRBV12-5 to TRBJ2-3; D is ambiguous. Germline lookup yields CDR1 LGHNT and CDR2 FRNRAP. The CDR3 totals 13 residues. The V end was cut by 4 bases, the J end by 4 bases, with 9 bases between. CDR3 region: CASGYLSPDTQYF. The CDR3 nucleotides are TGTGCTAGTGGTTATTTATCTCCAGATACGCAGTATTTT.

Here the CDR3 reads CASSQSDRGMNTEAFF. CDR3 DNA: TGCGCCAGCAGTCAGTCGGACAGGGGGATGAACACTGAAGCTTTCTTT. The chain joins TRBV5-1 to TRBJ1-1; TRBD1 matches at 10 bases. The ends lost 5 bases at V and 0 bases at J; junction bases unmatched: 7. The CDR3 length is 16 residues. Germline CDR1 and CDR2: SGHRS and YFSETQ.

DNA for the CDR3: TGCGCCAGCAGCTTGGTGGCAGGGAAAGGAAACACCATATATTTT. Its protein is CASSLVAGKGNTIYF. This chain uses TRBV5-1 with TRBJ1-3; D possibly corresponds to TRBD1 (5 bases). Per germline, CDR1 SGHRS and CDR2 YFSETQ. Trimming removed 0 bases from V and 4 bases from J, with 11 bases in between. CDR3 length: 15 residues.

This clone was recorded once. V usage is TRBV19 and J usage is TRBJ2-2, with D possibly TRBD1 on 5 matching bases. V shed 6 bases and J shed 5 bases, with 13 bases lying between them. The CDR3 is 14 residues long. Looked up from germline, CDR1 is LNHDA and CDR2 is SQIVND (reference sequence). The chain's CDR3 is CASSQGSSTGELFF. The CDR3 DNA follows: TGTGCCAGTAGCCAGGGATCGAGTACCGGGGAGCTGTTTTTT.

A single count supports this clone. The chain recombines TRBV27 with TRBJ2-3; TRBD2 agrees at 7 bases. The CDR3 contains 16 residues. Trimming took 2 bases from V and 10 from J; bases not matched to a gene: 15. Looked up from germline, CDR1 is MNHEY and CDR2 is SMNVEV (reference sequence). The CDR3 DNA reads TGTGCCAGCAGTTTAGAGACTAGCCTCCTCTCGGGGCCGCAGTATTTT. It specifies CASSLETSLLSGPQYF.

Only a few counts were recorded for this clone. The chain links TRBV5-1 to TRBJ2-7, with a possible D match to TRBD1 (6 bases). Trimming shortened V by 4 bases and J by 2 bases, and 10 bases separated the two germline ends. Germline CDR1 reads SGHRS; CDR2 reads YFSETQ. The CDR3 loop spans 13 amino acids. The CDR3 DNA follows: TGCGCCAGCAGCGCAAGACAGGCCTACGAGCAGTACTTC. This translates into CASSARQAYEQYF.

The chain joins TRBV12-2 to TRBJ1-1. TRBV12-2 is flagged as a pseudogene. The CDR3 loop spans 17 amino acids. CDR3 DNA sequence: TGTGCAAGTCGCTCTACGGCATTGAGGTTTAAGAACACTGAAGCTTTCTTT. It yields the protein CASRSTALRFKNTEAFF.

The V call is TRBV28, the J call TRBJ1-1; D gene uncertain. The CDR3 extends over 14 amino acids. Looked up from germline, CDR1 is MDHEN and CDR2 is SYDVKM. V dropped 2 bases and J dropped 4 bases, with 11 bases sitting between them. The CDR3 sequence: CASSLVNLATEAFF. Written as DNA, the CDR3 is TGTGCCAGCAGTTTAGTGAACTTAGCCACTGAAGCTTTCTTT. Supplemented by reference TRBV28 and TRBJ1-1, the full variable domain reads DVKVTQSSRYLVKRTGEKVFLECVQDMDHENMFWYRQDPGLGLRLIYFSYDVKMKEKGDIPEGYSVSREKKERFSLILESASTNQTSMYLCASSLVNLATEAFFGQGTRLTVV.

Concerning this clone itself: Other nucleotide sequences from this sample produce the same CDR3. The rearrangement uses TRBV7-2 and TRBJ1-5, with a possible D match to TRBD1 (6 bases). This CDR3 comprises 13 residues. The V gene lost 5 bases and the J gene lost 4 bases, with 9 bases spanning the gap. Germline CDR1 SGHTA, CDR2 FQGNSA. The CDR3 spells CASSPQGNQPQHF. The CDR3 DNA reads TGTGCCAGCAGCCCTCAGGGGAATCAGCCCCAGCATTTT.

This rearrangement joins TRBV19 to TRBJ2-5, with 9 bases matching TRBD1. Trimming took 6 bases from V and 4 from J; bases not matched to a gene: 6. This CDR3 contains 14 residues. Germline loops: CDR1 LNHDA, CDR2 SQIVND (reference sequence). The CDR3 sequence is CASSGQGPGETQYF. CDR3 nucleotides: TGTGCCAGTAGCGGACAGGGGCCAGGAGAGACCCAGTACTTC.

The chain couples TRBV5-1 to TRBJ1-2; D gene ambiguous. V shed 0 bases and J shed 1 base, with 10 bases lying between them. Per germline, CDR1 SGHRS and CDR2 YFSETQ. The CDR3 runs to 15 residues. The CDR3 region is CASSLAEQINYGYTF. Here the CDR3 DNA reads TGCGCCAGCAGCTTGGCCGAACAGATTAACTATGGCTACACCTTC.

This chain links TRBV28 with TRBJ2-3; TRBD1 is a possible D gene (7 bases). Germline CDR1 reads MDHEN; CDR2 reads SYDVKM. CDR3 length equals 12 residues. The germline V and J ends were trimmed by 5 bases and 9 bases, with 12 bases remaining between them. The CDR3 reads CASSPSGGTQYF. CDR3 DNA: TGTGCCAGCAGTCCCTCAGGGGGGACGCAGTATTTT.

This chain connects TRBV10-3 to TRBJ2-7, with D possibly matching TRBD2 (6 bases). CDR3 length: 12 residues. CDR1 ENHRY and CDR2 SYGVKD come from the germline V gene. V was trimmed by 11 bases and J by 1 base, leaving 12 bases between them. This CDR3 is CAFGTASYEQYF. Here the CDR3 DNA reads TGTGCCTTCGGGACTGCATCCTACGAGCAGTACTTC.

The chain combines TRBV19 with TRBJ1-5, with 8 positions matching TRBD1. From germline, CDR1 is LNHDA and CDR2 SQIVND (reference sequence). The CDR3 runs to 16 residues. V shed 4 bases, J shed 1 base, and the junction held 6 bases outside the gene matches. As DNA, the CDR3 is TGTGCCAGTAGTAGGACGCAGGGGGCAAGCAATCAGCCCCAGCATTTT. Amino acid sequence: CASSRTQGASNQPQHF. The full variable domain, its missing parts supplied by reference TRBV19 and TRBJ1-5, is DGGITQSPKYLFRKEGQNVTLSCEQNLNHDAMYWYRQDPGQGLRLIYYSQIVNDFQKGDIAEGYSVSREKKESFPLTVTSAQKNPTAFYLCASSRTQGASNQPQHFGDGTRLSIL.

The chain is built from TRBV5-1 and TRBJ2-7; 7 bases align to TRBD1. In germline, CDR1 is SGHRS, CDR2 YFSETQ. J gave up 4 bases and V 4 bases, and 8 bases lay outside the gene matches. CDR3 length: 14 amino acids. The CDR3 sequence is CASSDRQGVYEQYF. The CDR3 region has the DNA TGCGCCAGCAGCGACCGACAGGGAGTATACGAGCAGTACTTC.

This rearrangement joins TRBV6-1 to TRBJ1-5, with a weak D call TRBD1 (5 bases). CDR3 size: 14 residues. Trimming took 5 bases from V and 5 from J, leaving 13 bases between them. CDR1 and CDR2 (germline): MNHNS, SASEGT. The CDR3 loop reads CASSPAGLHQPQHF. DNA of the CDR3: TGTGCCAGCAGTCCCGCAGGGCTCCATCAGCCCCAGCATTTT.

The gene calls are TRBV19 and TRBJ2-7, with D possibly being TRBD1 (8 bases). Trimming pared 8 bases from V and 0 bases from J, leaving 14 bases between. The CDR3 covers 14 residues. Germline assignment: CDR1 LNHDA and CDR2 SQIVND (reference sequence). In DNA, the CDR3 is TGTGCCAGTTCTTACAGGGGGGGCTCCTACGAGCAGTACTTC. It translates to CASSYRGGSYEQYF.

This clone was seen a single time. The rearrangement links TRBV4-3 to TRBJ2-3, with D unresolved. This CDR3 spans 13 amino acids. Germline V CDR1 and CDR2: LGHNA, YSLEER. V was trimmed by 2 bases and J by 4 bases, leaving 7 bases between them. In DNA form, the CDR3 reads TGCGCCAGCAGCCAATTTAGAGCAGATACGCAGTATTTT. It translates to CASSQFRADTQYF.

V and J are TRBV29-1 and TRBJ1-4; D is unclear. The germline V and J ends were trimmed by 5 bases and 7 bases, with 17 bases remaining between them. The CDR3 has 14 amino acids. Germline V lookup: CDR1 SQVTM, CDR2 ANQGSEA. Here the CDR3 reads CSVTPTGEGEKLFF. The DNA of the CDR3 is TGCAGCGTTACTCCAACGGGTGAGGGTGAAAAACTGTTTTTT. The variable domain in full, with the rest retrieved from reference TRBV29-1 and TRBJ1-4, is SAVISQKPSRDICQRGTSLTIQCQVDSQVTMMFWYRQQPGQSLTLIATANQGSEATYESGFVIDKFPISRPNLTFSTLTVSNMSPEDSSIYLCSVTPTGEGEKLFFGSGTQLSVL.

This rearrangement joins TRBV6-1 to TRBJ2-2; tentatively, D is TRBD2 (6 bases). CDR1 and CDR2 (germline): MNHNS, SASEGT. V lost 4 bases and J 0 bases, leaving 12 bases between the germline ends. This CDR3 region has 16 residues. The CDR3 DNA reads TGTGCCAGCAGTGTAGCGGTAGCTTCGAACACCGGGGAGCTGTTTTTT. It encodes CASSVAVASNTGELFF.

This chain links TRBV6-5 with TRBJ1-1; 7 positions agree with TRBD1. Trimming removed 5 bases from V and 0 bases from J; junction bases left unmatched: 6. CDR1 is MNHEY, CDR2 SVGAGI, per germline. This CDR3 is 15 amino acids long. The CDR3, as DNA: TGTGCCAGCAGTCAACAGGGGCTGGTGAACACTGAAGCTTTCTTT. Its translation: CASSQQGLVNTEAFF.

The chain combines TRBV19 with TRBJ1-2, with 10 bases lining up with TRBD1. Germline CDR1 reads LNHDA; CDR2 reads SQIVND (reference sequence). Germline trimming cut 2 bases from V and 4 bases from J; bases unmatched to any gene: 4. This CDR3 spans 15 amino acids. The DNA for the CDR3 is TGTGCCAGTAGTATAACCGGACAGGGGGTCTATGGCTACACCTTC. As protein: CASSITGQGVYGYTF.

V is TRBV6-5 and J is TRBJ2-5, with 7 bases matching TRBD2. This CDR3 has 13 residues. Unmatched junction bases numbered 0, after V lost 2 bases and J lost 3 bases. The germline CDR1 and CDR2 sequences are MNHEY and SVGAGI. The DNA for the CDR3 is TGTGCCAGCAGTTACGGGGGGGAAGAGACCCAGTACTTC. Encoded protein: CASSYGGEETQYF.

The gene calls are TRBV6-6 and TRBJ1-1; 11 bases agree with TRBD1. Germline V CDR1 and CDR2: MNHNY, SVGAGI (reference sequence). V lost 4 bases, J lost 4 bases, and 5 bases stayed unmatched. This CDR3 region has 15 residues. The CDR3 DNA sequence: TGTGCCAGCAGTTCTTCCGGGACAGGGGGCACTGAAGCTTTCTTT. Its translation is CASSSSGTGGTEAFF.